This TCR beta chain was profiled in a study of blood T cell repertoires in COVID-19. Turning to the study itself: Each recovered donor of Cohort 3 presented with two negative PCRs, clearance, or symptom resolution.

Germline V CDR1 and CDR2: MDHEN, SYDVKM. Trimming took 6 bases from V and 10 from J; bases not matched to a gene: 13. The CDR3 has 15 residues. Study members were between 18 and 89 years old and lived in around 24 US regions. Categorization into cohorts depended on clinical history that participants reported. The repertoire was sequenced with immunoSEQ multiplex PCR; TCRdb's copy has only in-frame clones and lacks some. Altogether about 360,000 clones are present, more than 75% being singletons, with the ten largest covering around 2%. The source material was PBMCs or T cells enriched from blood (not recorded which). V gene TRBV28 combines with J gene TRBJ2-3; 10 nucleotides match TRBD2. The receptor was derived from a man aged 35-49 years in a cohort exposed to, infected with or recovered from COVID-19 (not recorded which). DNA for the CDR3: TGTGCCAGCAGGGAGAAAGCGGGAGGGCCGTTGGCGCAGTATTTT. Translation gives CASREKAGGPLAQYF. Drawing the rest from reference TRBV28 and TRBJ2-3, the complete variable domain is DVKVTQSSRYLVKRTGEKVFLECVQDMDHENMFWYRQDPGLGLRLIYFSYDVKMKEKGDIPEGYSVSREKKERFSLILESASTNQTSMYLCASREKAGGPLAQYFGPGTRLTVL.